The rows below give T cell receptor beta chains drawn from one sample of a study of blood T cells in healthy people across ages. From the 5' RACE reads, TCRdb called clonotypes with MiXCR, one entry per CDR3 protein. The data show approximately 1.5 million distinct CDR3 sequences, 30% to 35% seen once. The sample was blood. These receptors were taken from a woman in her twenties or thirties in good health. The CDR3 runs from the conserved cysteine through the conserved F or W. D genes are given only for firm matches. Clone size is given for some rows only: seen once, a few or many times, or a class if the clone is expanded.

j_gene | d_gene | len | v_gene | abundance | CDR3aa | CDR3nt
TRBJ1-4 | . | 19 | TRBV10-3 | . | CAISESRGDIQVTNEKLFF | TGTGCCATCAGTGAGTCGAGGGGGGACATTCAAGTGACTAATGAAAAACTGTTTTTT
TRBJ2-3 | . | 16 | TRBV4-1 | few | CASSQSSIGGPDTQYF | TGCGCCAGCAGCCAGTCTAGTATAGGGGGGCCAGATACGCAGTATTTT
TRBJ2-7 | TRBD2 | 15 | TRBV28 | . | CASALAEGLSYEQYF | TGTGCCAGCGCCCTAGCGGAGGGCCTCTCCTACGAGCAGTACTTC
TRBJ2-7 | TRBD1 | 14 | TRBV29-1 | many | CSVAGTGLGYEQYF | TGCAGCGTTGCTGGGACAGGGCTAGGCTACGAGCAGTACTTC
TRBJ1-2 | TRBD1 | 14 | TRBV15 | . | CATSGRQGAGGYTF | TGTGCCACCAGCGGAAGACAGGGGGCGGGGGGCTACACCTTC
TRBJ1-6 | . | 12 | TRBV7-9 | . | CATQGIDSPLHF | TGTGCCACCCAGGGGATTGATTCACCCCTCCACTTT
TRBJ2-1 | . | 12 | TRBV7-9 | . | CASSLVVKEQFF | TGTGCCAGCAGCTTAGTCGTCAAGGAGCAGTTCTTC
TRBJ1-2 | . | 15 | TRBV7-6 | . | CASSSYGGKGYGYTF | TGTGCCAGCAGCTCTTACGGGGGCAAGGGCTATGGCTACACCTTC
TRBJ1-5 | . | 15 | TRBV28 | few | CASSFPRTGSQPQHF | TGTGCCAGCAGTTTCCCCCGAACAGGGTCTCAGCCCCAGCATTTT
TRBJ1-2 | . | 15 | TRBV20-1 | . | CSARARLWPNYGYTF | TGCAGTGCTAGGGCTAGACTATGGCCCAACTATGGCTACACCTTC
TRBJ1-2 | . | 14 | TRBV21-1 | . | CASSKVNIRGGYTF | TGTGCCAGCAGCAAAGTGAACATCAGGGGTGGCTACACCTTC
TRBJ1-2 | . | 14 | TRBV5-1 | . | CASSLEQPSRGYTF | TGCGCCAGCAGCTTGGAACAGCCCTCTAGAGGCTACACCTTC
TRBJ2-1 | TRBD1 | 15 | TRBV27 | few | CASSLGQMLFNEQFF | TGTGCCAGCAGTTTGGGACAGATGCTTTTCAATGAGCAGTTCTTC
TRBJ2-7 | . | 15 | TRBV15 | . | CATSSYRLSSYEQYF | TGTGCCACCAGCAGTTATCGATTGAGCTCCTACGAGCAGTACTTC
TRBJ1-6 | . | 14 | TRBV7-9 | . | CASSFTESGSPLHF | TGTGCCAGCAGCTTCACGGAGAGCGGGTCACCCCTCCACTTT
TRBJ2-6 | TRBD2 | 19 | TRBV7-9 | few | CASSLTKLAGRAGANVLTF | TGTGCCAGCAGCTTAACAAAACTAGCGGGACGGGCCGGGGCCAACGTCCTGACTTTC
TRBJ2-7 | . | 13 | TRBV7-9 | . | CASSPLGRHEQYF | TGTGCCAGCAGTCCCCTGGGAAGGCACGAGCAGTACTTC
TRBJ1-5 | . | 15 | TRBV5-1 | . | CASSPLGTGGLPQHF | TGCGCCAGCAGCCCTCTTGGGACGGGGGGTTTGCCCCAGCATTTT
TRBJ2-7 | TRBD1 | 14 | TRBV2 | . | CASYLETGTNEQYF | TGTGCCAGTTACCTCGAGACAGGGACCAACGAGCAGTACTTC
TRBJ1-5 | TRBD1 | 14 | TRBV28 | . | CASSYDRVGQPQHF | TGTGCCAGCAGTTACGACAGGGTGGGGCAGCCCCAGCATTTT
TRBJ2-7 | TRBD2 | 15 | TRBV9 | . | CASSAFSGFPYEQYF | TGTGCCAGCAGCGCCTTTAGCGGGTTCCCCTACGAGCAGTACTTC
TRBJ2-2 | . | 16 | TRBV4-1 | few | CASSQVRTVQPGELFF | TGCGCCAGCAGCCAAGTCCGTACAGTTCAACCTGGGGAGCTGTTTTTT
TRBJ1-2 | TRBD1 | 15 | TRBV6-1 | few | CASRVAGQGLYGYTF | TGTGCCAGCAGAGTTGCGGGACAGGGTCTATATGGCTACACCTTC
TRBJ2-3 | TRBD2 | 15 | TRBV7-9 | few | CASSSTGTSQDTQYF | TGTGCCAGCAGCTCTACCGGGACTAGCCAGGATACGCAGTATTTT
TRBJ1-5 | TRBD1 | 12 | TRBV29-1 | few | CSVGQGEQPQHF | TGCAGCGTCGGACAGGGGGAACAGCCCCAGCATTTT
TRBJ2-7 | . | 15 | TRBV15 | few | CATSRGTGGTYEQYF | TGTGCCACCAGCAGAGGTACCGGGGGTACCTACGAGCAGTACTTC
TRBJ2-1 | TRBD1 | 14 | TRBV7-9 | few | CASITGTGINEQFF | TGTGCCTCTATAACCGGGACAGGGATCAATGAGCAGTTCTTC
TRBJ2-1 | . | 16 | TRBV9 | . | CASSVSAGRSYNEQFF | TGTGCCAGCAGCGTGTCTGCGGGGCGATCCTACAATGAGCAGTTCTTC
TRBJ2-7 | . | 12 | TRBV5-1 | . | CARRGRQYEQYF | TGCGCCAGGCGGGGACGCCAATACGAGCAGTACTTC
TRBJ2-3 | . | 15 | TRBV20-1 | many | CSARDPRDGTDTQYF | TGCAGTGCTAGAGATCCCAGGGATGGAACAGATACGCAGTATTTT
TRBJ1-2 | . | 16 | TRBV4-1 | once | CASSHPLGDINYGYTF | TGCGCCAGCAGCCACCCGCTGGGGGATATTAATTATGGCTACACCTTC
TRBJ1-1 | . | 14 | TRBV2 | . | CASSGISANTEAFF | TGTGCCAGCAGTGGGATCTCAGCCAACACTGAAGCTTTCTTT
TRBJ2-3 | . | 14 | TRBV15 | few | CATSSHQKPDTQYF | TGTGCCACCAGCAGCCACCAGAAGCCAGATACGCAGTATTTT
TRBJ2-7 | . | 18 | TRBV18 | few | CASSAQGGHERSSYEQYF | TGTGCCAGCTCGGCCCAGGGGGGACACGAAAGGAGCTCCTACGAGCAGTACTTC
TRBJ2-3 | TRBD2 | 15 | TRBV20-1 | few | CSANLAVGATDTQYF | TGCAGTGCCAATCTAGCGGTTGGGGCCACAGATACGCAGTATTTT
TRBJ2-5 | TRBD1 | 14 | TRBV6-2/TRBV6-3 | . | CASSYGTALGAQYF | TGTGCCAGCAGTTACGGGACAGCTCTTGGGGCCCAGTACTTC
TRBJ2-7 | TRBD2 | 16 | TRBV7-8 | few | CASSLRAGGPPHEQYF | TGTGCCAGCAGCTTAAGAGCGGGAGGGCCTCCCCACGAGCAGTACTTC
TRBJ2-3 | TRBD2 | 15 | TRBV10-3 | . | CAISASGGSTDTQYF | TGTGCCATCAGTGCTAGCGGGGGGAGCACAGATACGCAGTATTTT
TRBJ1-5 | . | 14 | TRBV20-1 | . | CSAEDSQSNQPQHF | TGCAGTGCCGAGGACAGCCAGAGCAATCAGCCCCAGCATTTT
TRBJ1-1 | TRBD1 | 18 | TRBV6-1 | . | CASRLAGQGPLPNTEAFF | TGTGCCAGCAGACTGGCGGGACAGGGCCCCCTCCCCAACACTGAAGCTTTCTTT
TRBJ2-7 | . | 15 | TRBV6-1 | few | CASSSRTPGRYEQYF | TGTGCCAGCAGTTCCCGGACACCTGGGAGGTACGAGCAGTACTTC
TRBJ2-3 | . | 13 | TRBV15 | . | CATAGSRADTQYF | TGTGCCACGGCGGGTAGTAGAGCAGATACGCAGTATTTT
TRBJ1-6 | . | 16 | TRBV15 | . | CATSRLPDSHQSPLHF | TGTGCCACCAGCAGATTACCCGACAGCCATCAATCACCCCTCCACTTT
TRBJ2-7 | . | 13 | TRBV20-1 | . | CSAPRQAPYEQYF | TGCAGTGCCCCCCGACAGGCCCCCTACGAGCAGTACTTC
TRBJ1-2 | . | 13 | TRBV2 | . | CASSVLGAGGYTF | TGTGCCAGCAGTGTCTTAGGGGCAGGCGGCTACACCTTC
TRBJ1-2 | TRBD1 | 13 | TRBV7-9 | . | CASSLQGVFGYTF | TGTGCCAGCAGCCTACAGGGGGTGTTTGGCTACACCTTC
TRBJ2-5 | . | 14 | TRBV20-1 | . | CSARIQEPGETQYF | TGCAGTGCTAGAATCCAGGAGCCCGGGGAGACCCAGTACTTC
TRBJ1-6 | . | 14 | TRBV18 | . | CASHQGGENSPLHF | TGTGCCAGCCATCAGGGAGGAGAGAATTCACCCCTCCACTTT
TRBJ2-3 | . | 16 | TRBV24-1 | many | CATSDLNTGYTDTQYF | TGTGCCACCAGTGATTTGAATACAGGGTACACAGATACGCAGTATTTT
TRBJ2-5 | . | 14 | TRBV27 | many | CASSSGTVGETQYF | TGTGCCAGCAGCTCCGGGACTGTCGGGGAGACCCAGTACTTC
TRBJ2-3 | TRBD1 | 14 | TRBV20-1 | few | CSALDRGGADTQYF | TGCAGTGCACTGGACAGGGGAGGGGCAGATACGCAGTATTTT
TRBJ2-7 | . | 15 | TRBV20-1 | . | CSARIGSPKSYEQYF | TGCAGTGCTAGGATCGGCAGTCCGAAATCCTACGAGCAGTACTTC
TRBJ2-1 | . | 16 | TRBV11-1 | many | CASSPTAVHPYNEQFF | TGTGCCAGCAGCCCAACTGCCGTGCACCCCTACAATGAGCAGTTCTTC
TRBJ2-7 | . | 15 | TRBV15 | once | CATSSTGQVSYEQYF | TGTGCCACCAGCAGTACGGGTCAGGTCTCCTACGAGCAGTACTTC